One and the same sample provided the 20 T cell receptor beta chains below, sequenced in a study of CD8 T cells in Susac syndrome. Random hexamers served to reverse transcribe roughly 0.5 to 1 ug RNA. TCRdb called the immunoSEQ multiplex PCR reads again in MiXCR, with one record for every CDR3 protein. The data contain 100,000 to 150,000 distinct CDR3 sequences, about 95% of them singletons. Sequenced input: CD8+ T cells from PBMCs. The receptors come from a human donor with Susac syndrome.

This chain links TRBV7-9 with TRBJ2-1; D is possibly TRBD1 (5 bases). Deletions cut 1 base from V and 8 bases from J, with 15 bases between. This CDR3 contains 15 residues. Germline V gene lookup returns CDR1 SEHNR and CDR2 FQNEAQ (reference sequence). The CDR3 is CASSLDGFGAHEQFF. The DNA of the CDR3 is TGTGCCAGCAGCTTAGATGGCTTTGGGGCCCATGAGCAGTTCTTC.

The rearrangement uses TRBV5-4 and TRBJ2-1; D is possibly TRBD1 or TRBD2 (6 bases each). The CDR3 runs 15 residues. V lost 0 bases and J 4 bases, leaving 11 bases between the germline ends. CDR1 and CDR2 from the germline V gene are SGHNT and YYREEE (reference sequence). The CDR3 bases are TGTGCCAGCAGCTTGGTCGGGGGCGCATACAATGAGCAGTTCTTC. This encodes CASSLVGGAYNEQFF.

This clonotype was counted once. This chain joins TRBV7-3 and TRBJ2-2; D is perhaps TRBD1 or TRBD2 (5 bases each). V shed 5 bases and J shed 0 bases, with 13 bases lying between them. This CDR3 is 16 amino acids long. From germline, CDR1 is SGHTA and CDR2 FQGTGA. CDR3 bases: TGTGCCAGCAGCCCCCCCACGGGACCGAACACCGGGGAGCTGTTTTTT. Amino acid sequence: CASSPPTGPNTGELFF.

The chain employs TRBV5-6 and TRBJ2-1; 9 nucleotides line up with TRBD1. The CDR3 covers 15 residues. With V trimmed by 0 bases and J by 7 bases, 5 bases remained unmatched. The germline CDR1 and CDR2 sequences are SGHDT and YYEEEE. The CDR3 loop reads CASSLVGQGKNEQFF. CDR3 bases: TGTGCCAGCAGCTTGGTGGGACAGGGAAAGAATGAGCAGTTCTTC.

The CDR3 coding sequence is TGTGCCAGCAGCCAAGGAATAGCGGGGGACTCTGGGGCCAACGTCCTGACTTTC. This translates into CASSQGIAGDSGANVLTF. The rearrangement links TRBV4-2 to TRBJ2-6, with TRBD2 identical over 9 bases. The CDR3 loop spans 18 amino acids. The trim removed 1 base at V and 0 bases at J, leaving 4 bases unmatched. Germline V gives CDR1 LGHNA, CDR2 YNFKEQ.

The gene calls are TRBV20-1 and TRBJ2-1; possibly TRBD2 for D (7 bases). Looked up from germline, CDR1 is DFQATT and CDR2 is SNEGSKA (reference sequence). V lost 0 bases and J 3 bases, leaving 12 bases between the germline ends. The CDR3 sequence is 15 residues long. CDR3 amino acids: CSAREWEGGYNEQFF. Written as DNA, the CDR3 is TGCAGTGCTAGAGAGTGGGAGGGGGGCTACAATGAGCAGTTCTTC.

This rearrangement joins TRBV12-3 or TRBV12-4 to TRBJ2-5; D remains unclear. The CDR3 length is 11 residues. Trimming stripped 4 bases from V and 5 bases from J, with 5 bases between. CDR3 in amino acids: CASSSGETQYF. Here the CDR3 DNA reads TGTGCCAGCAGTTCTGGGGAGACCCAGTACTTC.

CDR3 residues: CSARVLAGDYEQYF. CDR3 sequence (DNA): TGCAGTGCTAGAGTACTAGCGGGGGACTACGAGCAGTACTTC. V is TRBV20-1 and J is TRBJ2-7, with TRBD2 matching over 11 bases. The germline V gene has CDR1 DFQATT and CDR2 SNEGSKA (reference sequence). CDR3 length equals 14 residues. J lost 3 bases, V lost 1 base, and 2 bases had no gene match.

This chain uses TRBV6-2 or TRBV6-3 with TRBJ2-1; D gene ambiguous. This CDR3 spans 13 amino acids. Between the trimmed V and J ends, which lost 6 bases and 5 bases, there was a span of 11 bases. Germline CDR1 and CDR2: MNHEY and SVGEGT. CDR3 bases: TGTGCCAGCAGCCCGACACGCAACAATGAGCAGTTCTTC. Translation: CASSPTRNNEQFF.

The gene calls are TRBV10-3 and TRBJ1-1; no definite D call. This CDR3 is built from 15 residues. The V and J ends lost 0 bases and 0 bases respectively, with 8 bases between them. Germline-derived CDR1 and CDR2 are ENHRY and SYGVKD. CDR3 region: CAISESGSLNTEAFF. The CDR3 nucleotides read TGTGCCATCAGTGAGTCAGGCAGTTTGAACACTGAAGCTTTCTTT.

The chain joins TRBV29-1 to TRBJ2-7; 9 nucleotides align to TRBD2. The CDR3 extends over 12 amino acids. V dropped 3 bases and J dropped 6; count of bases not matched to a gene: 3. CDR1 SQVTM and CDR2 ANQGSEA come from the germline V gene. CDR3: CSVERRGGEQYF. In DNA, the CDR3 is TGCAGCGTTGAGCGGCGGGGGGGCGAGCAGTACTTC.

This clonotype showed up just once. V and J are TRBV6-2 or TRBV6-3 and TRBJ2-7; 7 bases are a match to TRBD1. J was trimmed by 5 bases and V by 8 bases; bases with no gene match: 6. CDR1 is MNHEY, CDR2 SVGEGT, per germline. This CDR3 comprises 12 residues. The CDR3 DNA sequence: TGTGCCAGCGCCGACAGGGTCCACGAGCAGTACTTC. As protein: CASADRVHEQYF.

The chain combines TRBV27 with TRBJ1-6; D is undetermined. The CDR3 spans 14 residues. With 5 bases removed from V and 4 bases from J, the gap between germline ends came to 9 bases. Germline V gene lookup returns CDR1 MNHEY and CDR2 SMNVEV (reference sequence). The DNA for the CDR3 is TGTGCCAGCAGTCCTTACACATATAATTCACCCCTCCACTTT. It yields the protein CASSPYTYNSPLHF.

This chain connects TRBV10-3 to TRBJ2-5; 13 bases line up with TRBD2. Trimming removed 0 bases from V and 5 bases from J; junction bases left unmatched: 3. There are 16 residues in the CDR3. Germline CDR1 is ENHRY and CDR2 is SYGVKD. The CDR3 region has the DNA TGTGCCATCAGTGAGTCAAGACTAGCGGGGGGCGAGACCCAGTACTTC. It is translated as CAISESRLAGGETQYF.

CDR3 loop: CASSVRPGELFF. In DNA form, the CDR3 reads TGTGCCAGCAGCGTTAGGCCCGGGGAGCTGTTTTTT. This chain uses TRBV9 with TRBJ2-2; no clear D gene. The CDR3 runs to 12 residues. Germline CDR1 reads SGDLS; CDR2 reads YYNGEE. Between the trimmed V and J ends, which lost 2 bases and 6 bases, there was a span of 5 bases.

The gene calls are TRBV5-1 and TRBJ2-7, with TRBD1 matching over 10 bases. Germline values: CDR1 SGHRS, CDR2 YFSETQ. The CDR3 contains 15 residues. V lost 4 bases, J lost 1 base, and 5 bases stayed unmatched. CDR3 protein: CASSLLDRGSYEQYF. CDR3 nucleotide sequence: TGCGCCAGCAGCCTATTGGACAGGGGGTCCTACGAGCAGTACTTC. The full variable domain, with the rest looked up from reference TRBV5-1 and TRBJ2-7, is KAGVTQTPRYLIKTRGQQVTLSCSPISGHRSVSWYQQTPGQGLQFLFEYFSETQRNKGNFPGRFSGRQFSNSRSEMNVSTLELGDSALYLCASSLLDRGSYEQYFGPGTRLTVT.

The V and J genes are TRBV7-8 and TRBJ2-7; 12 nucleotides line up with TRBD2. The CDR3 consists of 18 residues. Trimming at V came to 1 base and at J to 6 bases, leaving 13 bases not matched to a gene. Germline CDR1 is SGHVS and CDR2 is FQNEAQ. In DNA form, the CDR3 reads TGTGCCAGCAGCTTAGGCGCCCTGGTGCTAGCGGGAGGGGCCGAGCAGTACTTC. As protein: CASSLGALVLAGGAEQYF.

The rearrangement joins TRBV9 to TRBJ1-2; 7 nucleotides align to TRBD1. V shed 0 bases, J shed 4 bases, and the junction held 9 bases outside the gene matches. CDR3 length: 16 residues. The germline V gene has CDR1 SGDLS and CDR2 YYNGEE. For the CDR3, the DNA is TGTGCCAGCAGCGTAGGTGAGGGGGCGCCGGGCTATGGCTACACCTTC. Encoded protein: CASSVGEGAPGYGYTF. Full variable domain (rest looked up from reference TRBV9 and TRBJ1-2): DSGVTQTPKHLITATGQRVTLRCSPRSGDLSVYWYQQSLDQGLQFLIQYYNGEERAKGNILERFSAQQFPDLHSELNLSSLELGDSALYFCASSVGEGAPGYGYTFGSGTRLTVV.

V usage is TRBV11-2 and J usage is TRBJ1-2; 8 nucleotides line up with TRBD1. The CDR3 totals 14 residues. Germline-derived CDR1 and CDR2 are SGHAT and FQNNGV. V shed 4 bases and J 5 bases; nucleotides not matched to a gene: 6. The CDR3 DNA reads TGTGCCAGCAGCTGGGAGACAGGGGAGTATGGCTACACCTTC. It is translated as CASSWETGEYGYTF.

There are a few counts of this clonotype. The V and J genes are TRBV4-1 and TRBJ1-1; tentative D call: TRBD1 (5 bases). Germline V gene sequence: CDR1 MGHRA, CDR2 YSYEKL. The V gene lost 0 bases and the J gene lost 0 bases, with 8 bases spanning the gap. The CDR3 is made up of 15 amino acids. CDR3 coding DNA: TGCGCCAGCAGCCAAGAGCAGGGTATGAACACTGAAGCTTTCTTT. It encodes CASSQEQGMNTEAFF.